This T cell receptor beta chain was obtained from a study of cytomegalovirus exposure and HLA in healthy donors. The junction had 9 bases not matched to a gene; V was cut back by 1 base and J by 1 base. The CDR3 contains 18 residues. The germline V gene encodes CDR1 SGHAT and CDR2 FQDESV (reference sequence). Whole-study results and caveats: It emerged from a later analysis that several of the most significant clusters appeared to be linked to common viral pathogens. Later analysis reportedly placed an Asian-associated ancestry cluster below the roughly 680-donor mean in N-insertions.

Both 60 Vbeta primers and 13 Jbeta primers went into the PCR. The data were produced by immunoSEQ multiplex PCR, yet TCRdb's version contains in-frame clones alone and is incomplete. The table has some 95,000 clones, approximately 72% seen once. This clone has only one observation. Its antigen remains unidentified. The chain joins TRBV11-1 to TRBJ2-2; TRBD1 aligns across 7 bases. The TCR was taken from a woman in her 40s in good health and CMV-seropositive. The specimen was PBMCs. CDR3 bases: TGTGCCAGCAGCTTAGGGGGTCGGGGACAGAAGAACACCGGGGAGCTGTTTTTT. Translating it yields CASSLGGRGQKNTGELFF.